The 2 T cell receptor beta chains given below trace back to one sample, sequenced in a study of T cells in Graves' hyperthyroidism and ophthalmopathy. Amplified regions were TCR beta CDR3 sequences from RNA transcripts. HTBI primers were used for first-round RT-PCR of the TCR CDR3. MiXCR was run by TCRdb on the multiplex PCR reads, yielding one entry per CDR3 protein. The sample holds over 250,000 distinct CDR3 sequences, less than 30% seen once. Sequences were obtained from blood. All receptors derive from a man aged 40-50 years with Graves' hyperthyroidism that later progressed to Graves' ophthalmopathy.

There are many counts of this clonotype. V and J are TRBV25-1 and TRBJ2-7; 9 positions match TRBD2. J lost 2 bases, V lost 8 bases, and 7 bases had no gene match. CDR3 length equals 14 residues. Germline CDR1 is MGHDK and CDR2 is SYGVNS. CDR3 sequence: CASEPKREAYEQYF. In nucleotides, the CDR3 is TGTGCCAGCGAACCGAAGCGGGAGGCCTACGAGCAGTACTTC.

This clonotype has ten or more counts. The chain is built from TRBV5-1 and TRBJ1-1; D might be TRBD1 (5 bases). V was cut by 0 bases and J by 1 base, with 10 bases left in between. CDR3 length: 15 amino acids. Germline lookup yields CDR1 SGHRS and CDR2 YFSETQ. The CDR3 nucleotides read TGCGCCAGCAGCTTGGATGTCAGGGAGAACACTGAAGCTTTCTTT. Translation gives CASSLDVRENTEAFF.